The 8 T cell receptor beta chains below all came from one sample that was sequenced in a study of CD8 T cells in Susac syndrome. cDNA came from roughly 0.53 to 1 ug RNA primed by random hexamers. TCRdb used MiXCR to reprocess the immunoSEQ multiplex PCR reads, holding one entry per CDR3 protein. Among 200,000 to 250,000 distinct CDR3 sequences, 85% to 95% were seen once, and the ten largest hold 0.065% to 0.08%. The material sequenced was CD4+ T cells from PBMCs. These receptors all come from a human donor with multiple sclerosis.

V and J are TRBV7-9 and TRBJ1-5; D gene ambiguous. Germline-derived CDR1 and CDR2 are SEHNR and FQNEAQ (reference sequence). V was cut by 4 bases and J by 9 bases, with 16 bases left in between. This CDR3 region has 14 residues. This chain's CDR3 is CASSSLAGQGPQHF. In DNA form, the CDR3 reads TGTGCCAGCAGCTCACTGGCAGGTCAAGGGCCCCAGCATTTT.

The DNA for the CDR3 is TGTGCCAGCAGCCCAGGACTGCTAGCGGGAGGGCCAGCAGATACGCAGTATTTT. It specifies CASSPGLLAGGPADTQYF. The V call is TRBV14, the J call TRBJ2-3, with TRBD2 matching 12 bases. Germline-derived CDR1 and CDR2 are SGHDN and FVKESK. The junction had 12 bases not matched to a gene; V was cut back by 4 bases and J by 4 bases. CDR3 length equals 18 residues.

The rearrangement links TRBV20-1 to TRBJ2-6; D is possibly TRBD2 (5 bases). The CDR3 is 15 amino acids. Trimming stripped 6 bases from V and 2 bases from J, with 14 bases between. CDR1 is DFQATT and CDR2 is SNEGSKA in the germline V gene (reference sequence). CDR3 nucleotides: TGCAGTGCGGAGGTCTCCGGGGCTGGGGCCAACGTCCTGACTTTC. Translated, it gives CSAEVSGAGANVLTF.

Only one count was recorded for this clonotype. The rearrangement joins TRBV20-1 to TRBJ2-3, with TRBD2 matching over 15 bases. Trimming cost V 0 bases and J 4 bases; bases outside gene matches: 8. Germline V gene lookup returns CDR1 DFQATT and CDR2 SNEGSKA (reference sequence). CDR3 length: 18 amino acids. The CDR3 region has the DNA TGCAGTGCTAGAGACCCAGGACTAGCGGGAGGGCGGGCAGATACGCAGTATTTT. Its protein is CSARDPGLAGGRADTQYF.

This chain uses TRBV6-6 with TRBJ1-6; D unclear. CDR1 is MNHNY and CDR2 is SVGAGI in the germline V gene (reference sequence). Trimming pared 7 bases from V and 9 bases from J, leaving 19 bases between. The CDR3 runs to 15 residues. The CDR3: CASNLGPFDGSPLHF. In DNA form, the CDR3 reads TGTGCCAGCAACCTCGGACCCTTCGACGGTTCACCCCTCCACTTT.

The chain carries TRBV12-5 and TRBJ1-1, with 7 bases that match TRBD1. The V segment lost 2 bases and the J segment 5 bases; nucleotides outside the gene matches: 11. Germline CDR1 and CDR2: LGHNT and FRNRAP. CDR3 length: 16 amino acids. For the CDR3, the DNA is TGTGCTAGTGGTTTGATTGTAGCGGCAGGGGGAACTGAAGCTTTCTTT. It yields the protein CASGLIVAAGGTEAFF.

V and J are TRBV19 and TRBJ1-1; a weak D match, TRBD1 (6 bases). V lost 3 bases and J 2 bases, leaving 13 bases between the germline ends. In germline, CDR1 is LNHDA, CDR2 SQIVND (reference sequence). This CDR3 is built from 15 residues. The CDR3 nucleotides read TGTGCCAGTAGTATTACTTTCAGGGGAAACACTGAAGCTTTCTTT. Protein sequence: CASSITFRGNTEAFF.

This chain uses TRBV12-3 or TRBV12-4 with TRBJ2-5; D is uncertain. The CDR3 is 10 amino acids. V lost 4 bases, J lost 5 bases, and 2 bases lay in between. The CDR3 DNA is TGTGCCAGCAGTTCGGAGACCCAGTACTTC. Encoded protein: CASSSETQYF.